The rows below give T cell receptor beta chains drawn from one sample of a study of T-cell reconstitution after alpha-beta-depleted transplantation in children. TCRdb re-called the PCR reads with MiXCR, one entry per CDR3 protein. The sample carries approximately 27,000 distinct CDR3 sequences, around 17% recorded once. Sequenced material: PBMCs, mostly from graft donor cells, taken 60 days after TCRalphabeta/CD19-depleted stem cell transplant. These receptors all stem from a male patient aged 2-15 years who had a stem cell transplant for acute lymphoblastic leukemia, so the T cells may come from the graft donor. Each CDR3 is given with its conserved first and last residue. D genes are given only for firm matches. Some rows have no size entry. The others give once, few or many, or a class for an expanded clone.

size: NA
D: TRBD2
J: TRBJ2-7
V: TRBV18
CDR3: CASSPRGLVIDEQYF
DNA: TGTGCCAGCTCACCCAGGGGACTAGTTATCGACGAGCAGTACTTC

size: NA
D: NA
J: TRBJ2-4
V: TRBV10-3
CDR3: CAISESSRVAKNIQYF
DNA: TGTGCCATCAGTGAGTCGTCAAGGGTAGCCAAAAACATTCAGTACTTC

size: few
D: NA
J: TRBJ1-5
V: TRBV27
CDR3: CASSLAGGQPQHF
DNA: TGTGCCAGCAGTTTAGCGGGTGGGCAGCCCCAGCATTTT

size: NA
D: TRBD1
J: TRBJ1-6
V: TRBV6-1
CDR3: CASTNTGDNSPLHF
DNA: TGTGCCAGCACAAATACAGGGGATAATTCACCCCTCCACTTT

size: many
D: TRBD2
J: TRBJ2-7
V: TRBV28
CDR3: CASSFLAGRYEQYF
DNA: TGTGCCAGCAGTTTTCTAGCGGGGCGCTACGAGCAGTACTTC

size: NA
D: NA
J: TRBJ1-2
V: TRBV28
CDR3: CASSLSQASYGYTF
DNA: TGTGCCAGCAGTTTGTCGCAGGCGTCCTATGGCTACACCTTC

size: NA
D: TRBD1
J: TRBJ2-3
V: TRBV27
CDR3: CASTRGDRGTDTQYF
DNA: TGTGCCAGCACCCGCGGGGACAGGGGCACAGATACGCAGTATTTT

size: few
D: TRBD1
J: TRBJ1-2
V: TRBV5-1
CDR3: CASSRGQKLGYTF
DNA: TGCGCCAGCAGCCGGGGACAGAAGTTAGGCTACACCTTC

size: NA
D: NA
J: TRBJ1-5
V: TRBV3-1
CDR3: CASSQGNQPQHF
DNA: TGTGCCAGCAGCCAAGGGAATCAGCCCCAGCATTTT

size: NA
D: TRBD1
J: TRBJ1-2
V: TRBV5-1
CDR3: CASSIMTGGDGYTF
DNA: TGCGCCAGCAGCATTATGACAGGGGGTGATGGCTACACCTTC

size: medium-sized
D: TRBD1
J: TRBJ1-2
V: TRBV6-5
CDR3: CASSSPPRGHGYTF
DNA: TGTGCCAGCAGTTCCCCTCCCAGGGGGCACGGCTACACCTTC

size: few
D: NA
J: TRBJ1-1
V: TRBV27
CDR3: CASTRQRSITEAFF
DNA: TGTGCCAGCACCAGACAGCGGAGTATCACTGAAGCTTTCTTT

size: NA
D: NA
J: TRBJ1-2
V: TRBV11-1
CDR3: CASSAGQTNYGYTF
DNA: TGTGCCAGCAGCGCCGGACAGACTAACTATGGCTACACCTTC

size: few
D: NA
J: TRBJ2-2
V: TRBV11-2
CDR3: CASSSLTGELFF
DNA: TGTGCCAGCAGCTCACTTACCGGGGAGCTGTTTTTT

size: NA
D: NA
J: TRBJ2-1
V: TRBV6-5
CDR3: CASSYSRGFGMNEQFF
DNA: TGTGCCAGCAGTTACTCGAGGGGTTTCGGCATGAATGAGCAGTTCTTC

size: many
D: NA
J: TRBJ1-2
V: TRBV6-5
CDR3: CASSYSTGRANYGYTF
DNA: TGTGCCAGCAGTTACTCAACAGGTCGAGCTAACTATGGCTACACCTTC

size: many
D: NA
J: TRBJ2-7
V: TRBV6-5
CDR3: CASSSAGAPTLYEQYF
DNA: TGTGCCAGCAGTTCGGCAGGGGCCCCAACTCTTTACGAGCAGTACTTC

size: few
D: TRBD2
J: TRBJ2-1
V: TRBV6-5
CDR3: CASSYGKSGGAHNEQFF
DNA: TGTGCCAGCAGTTACGGTAAAAGCGGGGGGGCCCACAATGAGCAGTTCTTC

size: many
D: NA
J: TRBJ1-2
V: TRBV12-3/TRBV12-4
CDR3: CASRTEDYGYTF
DNA: TGTGCCAGCCGGACAGAAGACTATGGCTACACCTTC

size: NA
D: NA
J: TRBJ2-6
V: TRBV6-9
CDR3: CASHPSGANVLTF
DNA: TGTGCCAGCCACCCCTCTGGGGCCAACGTCCTGACTTTC

size: NA
D: TRBD2
J: TRBJ2-1
V: TRBV6-5
CDR3: CASSYFSGRHYNEQFF
DNA: TGTGCCAGCAGTTACTTTAGCGGGAGGCACTACAATGAGCAGTTCTTC

size: few
D: NA
J: TRBJ1-1
V: TRBV7-6
CDR3: CASRSVVNTEAFF
DNA: TGTGCCAGCAGAAGCGTAGTGAACACTGAAGCTTTCTTT

size: once
D: TRBD1
J: TRBJ1-2
V: TRBV5-1
CDR3: CASSSRDRGQNGYTF
DNA: TGCGCCAGCAGCTCCCGGGACAGGGGGCAAAATGGCTACACCTTC

size: NA
D: TRBD2
J: TRBJ2-3
V: TRBV18
CDR3: CASSLLAGASTDTQYF
DNA: TGTGCCAGCTCGCTCCTAGCGGGGGCTAGCACAGATACGCAGTATTTT

size: NA
D: NA
J: TRBJ2-7
V: TRBV13
CDR3: CASSLSEGRYEQYF
DNA: TGTGCCAGCAGCTTATCGGAGGGGCGCTACGAGCAGTACTTC

size: NA
D: TRBD2
J: TRBJ2-4
V: TRBV29-1
CDR3: CSSSGVLAKNIQYF
DNA: TGCAGCTCAAGCGGGGTTCTGGCCAAAAACATTCAGTACTTC

size: NA
D: NA
J: TRBJ1-2
V: TRBV4-3
CDR3: CASSQGSGSKVYGYTF
DNA: TGCGCCAGCAGCCAAGGATCCGGCAGTAAGGTGTATGGCTACACCTTC

size: NA
D: NA
J: TRBJ2-2
V: TRBV6-2/TRBV6-3
CDR3: CASKYKRLFF
DNA: TGTGCCAGCAAGTATAAGAGGCTGTTTTTT

size: many
D: TRBD2
J: TRBJ2-1
V: TRBV13
CDR3: CASSSQSDRTSPDYNEQFF
DNA: TGTGCCAGCAGCTCCCAATCCGACAGGACTAGCCCAGACTACAATGAGCAGTTCTTC

size: NA
D: NA
J: TRBJ1-1
V: TRBV6-1
CDR3: CASQVVQGLIYTEAFF
DNA: TGTGCCTCCCAAGTGGTGCAGGGACTAATATACACTGAAGCTTTCTTT

size: many
D: TRBD1
J: TRBJ1-2
V: TRBV28
CDR3: CASRGQGKGGYTF
DNA: TGTGCCAGCAGAGGACAGGGAAAGGGTGGCTACACCTTC

size: many
D: NA
J: TRBJ2-5
V: TRBV5-1
CDR3: CASSLVSEETQYF
DNA: TGCGCCAGCAGCTTGGTTAGCGAAGAGACCCAGTACTTC

size: many
D: NA
J: TRBJ2-1
V: TRBV20-1
CDR3: CSGRRASSYNEQFF
DNA: TGCAGTGGACGACGGGCGAGCTCCTACAATGAGCAGTTCTTC

size: NA
D: NA
J: TRBJ2-5
V: TRBV7-2
CDR3: CASSLSKETQYF
DNA: TGTGCCAGCAGCCTATCGAAAGAGACCCAGTACTTC

size: few
D: NA
J: TRBJ2-5
V: TRBV7-9
CDR3: CASSLEGAAETQYF
DNA: TGTGCCAGCAGCTTGGAGGGGGCGGCAGAGACCCAGTACTTC

size: few
D: TRBD1
J: TRBJ2-5
V: TRBV7-9
CDR3: CASSSPTGEETQYF
DNA: TGTGCCAGCAGCTCCCCGACAGGGGAGGAGACCCAGTACTTC

size: few
D: NA
J: TRBJ2-7
V: TRBV18
CDR3: CASSGVEGTSYEQYF
DNA: TGTGCCAGCTCTGGCGTGGAGGGGACCTCCTACGAGCAGTACTTC

size: few
D: NA
J: TRBJ1-1
V: TRBV24-1
CDR3: CATSDQGTEAFF
DNA: TGTGCCACCAGTGACCAGGGAACTGAAGCTTTCTTT

size: few
D: NA
J: TRBJ1-1
V: TRBV28
CDR3: CASSPRNTEAFF
DNA: TGTGCCAGCAGTCCCAGGAACACTGAAGCTTTCTTT

size: NA
D: NA
J: TRBJ1-2
V: TRBV28
CDR3: CASSLGGVNYGYTF
DNA: TGTGCCAGCAGTTTGGGGGGGGTTAACTATGGCTACACCTTC

size: few
D: NA
J: TRBJ2-7
V: TRBV20-1
CDR3: CSARSGGTSYEQYF
DNA: TGCAGTGCTAGGAGCGGCGGGACCTCCTACGAGCAGTACTTC

size: NA
D: TRBD2
J: TRBJ2-3
V: TRBV4-2
CDR3: CASSQDPAGDGTDTQYF
DNA: TGTGCCAGCAGCCAAGATCCAGCGGGAGATGGCACAGATACGCAGTATTTT

size: many
D: NA
J: TRBJ2-3
V: TRBV12-3/TRBV12-4
CDR3: CASSVRSGTDTQYF
DNA: TGTGCCAGCAGTGTCCGGAGCGGCACAGATACGCAGTATTTT

size: few
D: NA
J: TRBJ1-2
V: TRBV6-5
CDR3: CASSYSMTRGINYGYTF
DNA: TGTGCCAGCAGTTACTCGATGACACGGGGCATTAACTATGGCTACACCTTC

size: NA
D: TRBD2
J: TRBJ2-1
V: TRBV20-1
CDR3: CSARDPSGGPYNEQFF
DNA: TGCAGTGCTAGAGATCCTAGCGGGGGGCCCTACAATGAGCAGTTCTTC

size: many
D: TRBD1
J: TRBJ2-5
V: TRBV6-2/TRBV6-3
CDR3: CASTLTGTTTNTQYF
DNA: TGTGCCAGCACCCTGACAGGGACGACGACGAACACCCAGTACTTC

size: many
D: NA
J: TRBJ2-7
V: TRBV6-2/TRBV6-3
CDR3: CASSDRDGSYEQYF
DNA: TGTGCCAGCAGTGACCGGGACGGGTCCTACGAGCAGTACTTC

size: NA
D: NA
J: TRBJ2-3
V: TRBV5-1
CDR3: CASSLEKSTDTQYF
DNA: TGCGCCAGCAGCTTGGAAAAGAGCACAGATACGCAGTATTTT